Each of the 30 T cell receptor beta chains below was sequenced from the same sample in a study of T cells after yellow fever vaccination. TCRdb analysed the 5' RACE reads with MiXCR anew, one entry per CDR3 protein. The sample lists 100,000 to 150,000 distinct CDR3 sequences, around 15% occurring once. The material was CD8+ T cells sorted from PBMCs, obtained 5 days after the yellow fever booster vaccination. Every receptor here comes from a young man who received the YFV17D yellow fever vaccine.

The V call is TRBV11-2, the J call TRBJ2-3; 12 bases match TRBD2. This CDR3 spans 17 amino acids. Germline assignment: CDR1 SGHAT and CDR2 FQNNGV. Unmatched junction bases numbered 7, after V lost 4 bases and J lost 2 bases. CDR3 sequence reads: CASSSLTSGGPTDTQYF. The CDR3 nucleotides read TGTGCCAGCAGCTCCCTAACTAGCGGGGGGCCCACAGATACGCAGTATTTT.

There are a few counts of this clonotype. V gene TRBV9 combines with J gene TRBJ2-5; 8 nucleotides agree with TRBD2. Germline V lookup: CDR1 SGDLS, CDR2 YYNGEE. J was trimmed by 2 bases and V by 4 bases; bases with no gene match: 7. The CDR3 covers 15 residues. The CDR3 sequence: CASSTSGGTQETQYF. In DNA, the CDR3 is TGTGCCAGCAGCACGAGCGGGGGAACACAAGAGACCCAGTACTTC.

This clonotype was seen only a few times. The rearrangement joins TRBV11-2 to TRBJ1-2; TRBD1 aligns across 7 bases. CDR3 length: 15 amino acids. The V segment lost 0 bases and the J segment 4 bases; nucleotides outside the gene matches: 5. Germline loops: CDR1 SGHAT, CDR2 FQNNGV. CDR3 nucleotide sequence: TGTGCCAGCAGCTTAGATCTGGGACAGTTCTATGGCTACACCTTC. As protein: CASSLDLGQFYGYTF. The entire variable domain, with the rest obtained from reference TRBV11-2 and TRBJ1-2, is as follows: EAGVAQSPRYKIIEKRQSVAFWCNPISGHATLYWYQQILGQGPKLLIQFQNNGVVDDSQLPKDRFSAERLKGVDSTLKIQPAKLEDSAVYLCASSLDLGQFYGYTFGSGTRLTVV.

Only a few counts were recorded for this clonotype. The rearrangement uses TRBV7-6 and TRBJ2-3; 7 nucleotides match TRBD2. This CDR3 has 16 residues. The V gene's germline CDR1 is SGHVS and CDR2 FNYEAQ. The ends lost 3 bases at V and 2 bases at J; junction bases unmatched: 8. The CDR3 DNA is TGTGCCAGCAGCTTCTTTAAGCGGGGTAACACAGATACGCAGTATTTT. Its translation: CASSFFKRGNTDTQYF.

This clonotype has a handful of counts. The chain couples TRBV27 to TRBJ2-1; 14 bases fit TRBD2. This CDR3 has 18 residues. V shed 5 bases and J 7 bases; nucleotides not matched to a gene: 13. CDR1 and CDR2 (germline): MNHEY, SMNVEV (reference sequence). The CDR3: CASSLTFGLAGGGNEQFF. Here the CDR3 DNA reads TGTGCCAGCAGTCTCACGTTCGGACTAGCGGGGGGCGGGAATGAGCAGTTCTTC.

In its sample, this clonotype was seen a few times. The chain combines TRBV24-1 with TRBJ1-1; perhaps TRBD1 as D (5 bases). The CDR3 has 13 amino acids. Germline lookup yields CDR1 KGHDR and CDR2 SFDVKD. The V and J ends lost 4 bases and 5 bases respectively, with 10 bases between them. CDR3: CATSDGQRTEAFF. As DNA, the CDR3 is TGTGCCACCAGTGACGGACAAAGGACTGAAGCTTTCTTT.

The chain couples TRBV7-6 to TRBJ1-1; 8 bases map to TRBD1. Per the germline V gene, CDR1 is SGHVS and CDR2 is FNYEAQ. This CDR3 has 13 residues. The V gene end was trimmed by 6 bases and the J gene end by 1 base; junction bases not matched to a gene: 1. CDR3 sequence reads: CASRGTGNTEAFF. The DNA of the CDR3 is TGTGCCAGCAGGGGGACAGGGAACACTGAAGCTTTCTTT.

This clonotype was counted a few times. This chain links TRBV12-3 or TRBV12-4 with TRBJ2-5; D not resolved. There are 15 residues in the CDR3. Trimming removed 1 base from V and 1 base from J, with 10 bases in between. In DNA form, the CDR3 reads TGTGCCAGCAGTTTAGTTGGACGATTCCAAGAGACCCAGTACTTC. It is translated as CASSLVGRFQETQYF.

At least ten counts were recorded for this clonotype. The V and J genes are TRBV7-2 and TRBJ2-7; D gene ambiguous. V was cut by 1 base and J by 0 bases, with 7 bases left in between. Germline values: CDR1 SGHTA, CDR2 FQGNSA. The CDR3 is 14 amino acids. Here the CDR3 reads CASSLVRSSYEQYF. The CDR3 DNA reads as TGTGCCAGCAGCTTAGTAAGGAGCTCCTACGAGCAGTACTTC.

V gene TRBV25-1 combines with J gene TRBJ2-3; D could derive from TRBD1 or TRBD2 (5 bases each). Per germline, CDR1 MGHDK and CDR2 SYGVNS. Trimming removed 2 bases from V and 2 bases from J, with 17 bases in between. CDR3 length equals 17 residues. The CDR3 sequence: CASSEVPGTALTDTQYF. CDR3 nucleotides: TGTGCCAGCAGTGAAGTTCCAGGGACGGCCCTCACAGATACGCAGTATTTT. The whole variable domain, filled in from reference TRBV25-1 and TRBJ2-3, reads EADIYQTPRYLVIGTGKKITLECSQTMGHDKMYWYQQDPGMELHLIHYSYGVNSTEKGDLSSESTVSRIRTEHFPLTLESARPSHTSQYLCASSEVPGTALTDTQYFGPGTRLTVL.

The sample holds a few counts of this clonotype. The chain uses TRBV10-3 and TRBJ1-1, with a weak D call TRBD1 (6 bases). The germline V gene has CDR1 ENHRY and CDR2 SYGVKD. The CDR3 loop spans 12 amino acids. Trimming left V 5 bases short and J 8 bases short, with 12 bases between. CDR3 nucleotides: TGTGCCATCAGTTTGTCCGGGACAGAAGCTTTCTTT. Translation gives CAISLSGTEAFF.

The chain employs TRBV6-2 or TRBV6-3 and TRBJ2-1; no definite D call. CDR1 MNHEY and CDR2 SVGEGT come from the germline V gene. This CDR3 has 15 amino acids. Trimming shortened V by 10 bases and J by 5 bases, and 21 bases separated the two germline ends. This CDR3 is CAIQMGPSSHNEQFF. DNA of the CDR3: TGTGCCATCCAGATGGGTCCCTCTTCCCACAATGAGCAGTTCTTC.

There are many counts of this clonotype. CDR3 residues: CASSFTGVGGTNEQFF. In nucleotides, the CDR3 is TGTGCCAGCAGTTTTACAGGGGTTGGAGGGACCAATGAGCAGTTCTTC. The rearrangement uses TRBV7-2 and TRBJ2-1; TRBD1 might be the D (7 bases). The CDR3 runs 16 residues. Germline V gives CDR1 SGHTA, CDR2 FQGNSA. Trimming removed 6 bases from V and 6 bases from J, with 21 bases in between.

This chain uses TRBV28 with TRBJ2-7; D is perhaps TRBD2 (7 bases). Trimming took 5 bases from V and 0 from J, leaving 14 bases between them. The CDR3 runs 15 residues. CDR1 is MDHEN and CDR2 is SYDVKM in the germline V gene. The CDR3 region has the DNA TGTGCCAGCAGTCGCCGGGGGGCGAGCTCCTACGAGCAGTACGTC. It translates to CASSRRGASSYEQYV.

This clonotype was seen more than once but under ten times. The chain has TRBV12-3 or TRBV12-4 and TRBJ1-6; 8 bases align to TRBD1. This CDR3 comprises 14 residues. V lost 6 bases, J lost 6 bases, and 4 bases stayed unmatched. CDR3 protein: CASRPGQANSPLHF. As DNA, the CDR3 is TGTGCCAGCAGGCCGGGACAGGCTAATTCACCCCTCCACTTT.

This clonotype appeared a few times. The V gene is TRBV4-3, the J gene TRBJ2-7, with 8 bases aligning to TRBD1. Trimming removed 3 bases from V and 3 bases from J; junction bases left unmatched: 1. From germline, CDR1 is LGHNA and CDR2 YSLEER. The CDR3 sequence is 13 residues long. The CDR3 bases are TGCGCCAGCAGCCACGACAGGGGCTACGAGCAGTACTTC. This encodes CASSHDRGYEQYF.

This clonotype has only a few counts. The CDR3 protein is CASSLLGRGADTQYF. The CDR3 nucleotides are TGTGCCAGCAGCTTATTGGGCAGAGGGGCAGATACGCAGTATTTT. The chain employs TRBV7-3 and TRBJ2-3; either TRBD1 or TRBD2 may fit D (5 bases each). Per germline, CDR1 SGHTA and CDR2 FQGTGA. The CDR3 covers 15 residues. V lost 2 bases, J lost 4 bases, and 13 bases lay in between.

This clonotype was recorded at least ten times. The V and J genes are TRBV10-3 and TRBJ2-7, with D perhaps TRBD1 or TRBD2 (6 bases each). This CDR3 has 14 residues. In germline, CDR1 is ENHRY, CDR2 SYGVKD. With 3 bases removed from V and 1 base from J, the gap between germline ends came to 10 bases. The DNA of the CDR3 is TGTGCCATCAGTGACGAGGGGGGTTCCTACGAGCAGTACGTC. Amino acids: CAISDEGGSYEQYV.

The V call is TRBV6-2 or TRBV6-3, the J call TRBJ2-7; D not certain. This CDR3 contains 11 residues. Trimming left V 0 bases short and J 7 bases short, with 4 bases between. Per the germline V gene, CDR1 is MNHEY and CDR2 is SVGEGT. In DNA, the CDR3 is TGTGCCAGCAGTTACTCGCGAGAGCAGTACTTC. It specifies CASSYSREQYF.

This clonotype was recorded many times. The chain couples TRBV3-1 to TRBJ2-2, with 9 bases that match TRBD1. The CDR3 contains 16 residues. J was trimmed by 4 bases and V by 4 bases; bases with no gene match: 7. CDR1 is LGHDT and CDR2 is YNNKEL in the germline V gene (reference sequence). CDR3 region: CASSPGQGLITGELFF. For the CDR3, the DNA is TGTGCCAGCAGCCCCGGACAGGGGTTGATCACCGGGGAGCTGTTTTTT.

This chain uses TRBV29-1 with TRBJ2-1, with D tentatively TRBD2 (6 bases). Trimming removed 6 bases from V and 9 bases from J, with 24 bases in between. The CDR3 has 15 amino acids. The V gene's germline CDR1 is SQVTM and CDR2 ANQGSEA. The DNA for the CDR3 is TGCAGCGTAGGTATTAGCGGAGGATATGTCAGTGAGCAGTTCTTC. This codes for CSVGISGGYVSEQFF.

This clonotype was picked up a small number of times. The chain is built from TRBV7-9 and TRBJ2-3; no reliable D call. The CDR3 spans 12 residues. Germline-derived CDR1 and CDR2 are SEHNR and FQNEAQ (reference sequence). Trimming took 5 bases from V and 5 from J, leaving 8 bases between them. The CDR3 sequence: CASSLDIDTQYF. CDR3 coding DNA: TGTGCCAGCAGCCTAGACATAGATACGCAGTATTTT.

V is TRBV25-1 and J is TRBJ1-4; no clear D gene. V was shortened by 3 bases and J by 2 bases, with 7 bases between the two germline ends. This CDR3 is 14 amino acids long. Per the germline V gene, CDR1 is MGHDK and CDR2 is SYGVNS. The CDR3: CASSDWVTNEKLFF. CDR3 nucleotide sequence: TGTGCCAGCAGTGATTGGGTGACTAATGAAAAACTGTTTTTT. The full variable domain, rest sourced from reference TRBV25-1 and TRBJ1-4, is EADIYQTPRYLVIGTGKKITLECSQTMGHDKMYWYQQDPGMELHLIHYSYGVNSTEKGDLSSESTVSRIRTEHFPLTLESARPSHTSQYLCASSDWVTNEKLFFGSGTQLSVL.

This chain links TRBV18 with TRBJ2-1, with TRBD2 matching over 9 bases. There are 16 residues in the CDR3. Germline loops: CDR1 KGHSH, CDR2 LQKENI. Germline trimming cut 3 bases from V and 3 bases from J; bases unmatched to any gene: 6. The CDR3 nucleotides are TGTGCCAGCTCACCTTCCACTAGCGGGCTCTACAATGAGCAGTTCTTC. Protein: CASSPSTSGLYNEQFF.

Only a few counts were recorded for this clonotype. The CDR3 nucleotides are TGTGCCAGCAGTTTAAAGGGGGTTGAGCAGTACTTC. It is translated as CASSLKGVEQYF. The rearrangement links TRBV12-3 or TRBV12-4 to TRBJ2-7; maybe TRBD1 (6 bases). There are 12 residues in the CDR3. V was shortened by 2 bases and J by 7 bases, with 9 bases between the two germline ends.

This chain links TRBV6-2 or TRBV6-3 with TRBJ1-5; TRBD1 agrees at 8 bases. This CDR3 is built from 15 residues. V shed 5 bases and J 3 bases; nucleotides not matched to a gene: 6. CDR1 and CDR2 from the germline V gene are MNHEY and SVGEGT. CDR3 nucleotides: TGTGCCAGCAGTCCCGGACAGGGCTACAATCAGCCCCAGCATTTT. Amino acid sequence: CASSPGQGYNQPQHF.

This sequence joins TRBV7-2 and TRBJ1-1; TRBD1 aligns across 9 bases. V shed 6 bases and J 4 bases; nucleotides not matched to a gene: 6. Per germline, CDR1 SGHTA and CDR2 FQGNSA. This CDR3 comprises 14 residues. The CDR3 DNA reads as TGTGCCAGCAGTTCCGGGACAGGGACCACTGAAGCTTTCTTT. Protein product: CASSSGTGTTEAFF. The complete variable domain, with remaining parts taken from reference TRBV7-2 and TRBJ1-1, reads GAGVSQSPSNKVTEKGKDVELRCDPISGHTALYWYRQSLGQGLEFLIYFQGNSAPDKSGLPSDRFSAERTGGSVSTLTIQRTQQEDSAVYLCASSSGTGTTEAFFGQGTRLTVV.

V usage is TRBV5-1 and J usage is TRBJ1-5; maybe TRBD1 (5 bases). The germline V and J ends were trimmed by 1 base and 6 bases, with 14 bases remaining between them. Germline V gene sequence: CDR1 SGHRS, CDR2 YFSETQ. The CDR3 runs 15 residues. The CDR3 spells CASSLSGKGLQPQHF. The DNA for the CDR3 is TGCGCCAGCAGCTTGTCAGGGAAAGGGCTTCAGCCCCAGCATTTT.

This clonotype appeared once. V is TRBV4-1 and J is TRBJ2-5; D unclear. V lost 4 bases and J 0 bases, leaving 9 bases between the germline ends. The CDR3 consists of 14 residues. The germline V gene encodes CDR1 MGHRA and CDR2 YSYEKL. The CDR3 region is CASSPPDHQETQYF. CDR3 DNA sequence: TGCGCCAGCAGCCCTCCGGACCACCAAGAGACCCAGTACTTC.

This clonotype was detected only a few times. The chain has TRBV6-5 and TRBJ2-3; D is perhaps TRBD1 (6 bases). The CDR3 length is 12 residues. The V end was cut by 8 bases, the J end by 3 bases, with 9 bases between. Germline V CDR1 and CDR2: MNHEY, SVGAGI. CDR3 region: CASGGSTDTQYF. CDR3 sequence (DNA): TGTGCCAGCGGGGGCTCTACAGATACGCAGTATTTT.